The entry below gives a single TCR beta chain sequence along with its context. The sample is drawn from a study of OX40 agonist ivuxolimab in advanced cancers. Study summary: Those enrolled were roughly 80% male, with a mean age of roughly 60 years and ages from about 20 to 85.

Clones were sequenced by immunoSEQ multiplex PCR, and TCRdb holds only the in-frame ones, with some missing. This sample yields around 16,000 clones, of which 86% are seen a single time; approximately 0.74% belongs to the top ten. Per germline, CDR1 KGHSH and CDR2 LQKENI. The CDR3 consists of 15 residues. With 8 bases clipped from V and 1 base from J, the junction kept 6 bases outside the gene matches. The origin of this receptor is an adult with an advanced solid tumor such as melanoma, head and neck, liver or kidney cancer. This sequence joins TRBV18 and TRBJ1-1; the match to TRBD1 covers 11 bases. The starting material was CD4+ or CD8+ T cells sorted from blood, obtained in a trial of the OX40 agonist ivuxolimab. In DNA, the CDR3 is TGTGCCAGCGCGAAGGACAGGGGGCCGAACACTGAAGCTTTCTTT. Encoded protein: CASAKDRGPNTEAFF.